The clone carrying this T cell receptor (beta chain) was detected only a few times. In the study's own analysis: Reference gene primer amplification in the assay estimated nucleated cell counts. The protocol was immunoSEQ multiplex PCR, while the TCRdb copy is restricted to in-frame clones and leaves out a portion. V, J and clone size reflect that table, while D and trimming were determined from the DNA. The profile shows roughly 140,000 clones, 88% of them singletons. The data stem from a study of blood T cell repertoires in COVID-19. Looking at the study overall: Specimens from acute and convalescent COVID-19 originated in the United States, Italy and Spain. The cDNA or gDNA used as material had been derived from T cells, B-cell-depleted T cells, or PBMCs.

Germline CDR1 is MNHEY and CDR2 is SVGEGT. The CDR3 sequence is 16 residues long. The V and J ends lost 1 base and 2 bases respectively, with 12 bases between them. The TCR sequence derives from a woman aged 65 to 85 with acute or convalescent COVID-19. This sequence joins TRBV6-2 or TRBV6-3 and TRBJ1-5; maybe TRBD1 (5 bases). Input material: peripheral blood. The CDR3 sequence: CASSYFAGKGNQPQHF. The CDR3 nucleotides are TGTGCCAGCAGTTACTTCGCAGGGAAGGGCAATCAGCCCCAGCATTTT.